The rows below give T cell receptor beta chains drawn from one sample of a study of radiotherapy plus CTLA-4 blockade in lung cancer. Assay used: immunoSEQ multiplex PCR; TCRdb lists only in-frame clones, some missing. The sample holds over 100,000 clones; about 90% are singletons and the top ten take about 7%. The source was peripheral blood, collected from a patient treated with radiotherapy plus ipilimumab. These receptors were taken from a human donor with non-small cell lung cancer that progressed on radiotherapy plus ipilimumab. Each CDR3 is given without its conserved first and last residue.

J: TRBJ2-4
V: TRBV5-5
length: 11
CDR3: ASSAGLENIQY

J: TRBJ2-1
V: TRBV29-1
length: 11
CDR3: SVEADSYNEQF

J: TRBJ1-3
V: TRBV7-9
length: 12
CDR3: ASSLGQSGNTIY

J: TRBJ2-7
V: TRBV4-2
length: 12
CDR3: ASSQGLVSYEQY

J: TRBJ1-1
V: TRBV6-1
length: 13
CDR3: ASSSLWGLNTEAF

J: TRBJ2-6
V: TRBV29-1
length: 11
CDR3: SAQVRGANVLT

J: TRBJ2-2
V: TRBV4-1
length: 17
CDR3: ASSLANPGQFANTGELF

J: TRBJ2-2
V: TRBV2
length: 13
CDR3: ASSAAGAVTGELF

J: TRBJ1-1
V: TRBV5-1
length: 13
CDR3: ASSPPDRKNTEAF

J: TRBJ1-2
V: TRBV6-1
length: 12
CDR3: ASSPGGGRYGYT

J: TRBJ2-1
V: TRBV27
length: 12
CDR3: ASSLSTVHNEQF

J: TRBJ1-5
V: TRBV6-1
length: 13
CDR3: ASSAGQGSNQPQH

J: TRBJ1-1
V: TRBV7-8
length: 14
CDR3: ASSSPPGWLGTEAF

J: NA
V: TRBV5-4
length: 12
CDR3: ASSRGLDSYEQY

J: TRBJ2-1
V: TRBV7-2
length: 13
CDR3: ASSPAGNYLAEQF

J: TRBJ2-7
V: TRBV2
length: 11
CDR3: ASTLGMEREQY